This T cell receptor (beta chain) was obtained from a study of shared clonotypes between healthy human individuals. Study-level results: A generally larger estimated richness was seen in naive subsets than in memory subsets.

The study separated CD4+ cells into CD45RA+ naive and CD45RA-negative memory subsets. The CDR3 has 14 residues. Germline-derived CDR1 and CDR2 are SNHLY and FYNNEI. Trimming took 6 bases from V and 5 from J, leaving 16 bases between them. Profiling relied on immunoSEQ multiplex PCR, and the TCRdb table lists in-frame clones only, not all of them. The sample lists 600,000 to 800,000 clones, about two thirds occurring once. This clone was seen a handful of times. As yet, its antigen is unknown. The sequence was collected from a woman in her 30s in good health. Source material: memory CD4+ T cells sorted from blood. Subset: CD45RA-negative fraction. The rearrangement links TRBV2 to TRBJ1-2; D unclear. The CDR3 DNA reads TGTGCCAGCAGAGTTTTGTCTGGGAGATATGGCTACACCTTC. Its protein is CASRVLSGRYGYTF.